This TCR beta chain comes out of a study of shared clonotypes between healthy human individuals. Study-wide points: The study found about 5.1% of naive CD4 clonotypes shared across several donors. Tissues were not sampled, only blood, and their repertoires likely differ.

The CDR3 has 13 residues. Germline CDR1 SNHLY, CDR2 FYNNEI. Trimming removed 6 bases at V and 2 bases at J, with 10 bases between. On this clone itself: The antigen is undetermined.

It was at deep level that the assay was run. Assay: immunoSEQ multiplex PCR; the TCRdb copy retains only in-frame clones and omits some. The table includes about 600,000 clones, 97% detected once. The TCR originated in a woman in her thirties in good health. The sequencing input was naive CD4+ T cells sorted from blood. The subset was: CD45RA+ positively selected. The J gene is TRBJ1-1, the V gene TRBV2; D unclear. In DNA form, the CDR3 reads TGTGCCAGCAGCGCTACAGTAAACACTGAAGCTTTCTTT. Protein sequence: CASSATVNTEAFF.